The 26 T cell receptor beta chains listed next were all sequenced from one sample in a study of technical replicates of blood from a few donors. Data came from immunoSEQ multiplex PCR; TCRdb stores just in-frame clones and leaves some out. The data show about 81,000 clones, roughly 92% seen once. Sequencing used T cells isolated from PBMCs. The origin of the receptors is a human donor in good health.

The CDR3 DNA is TGTGCCAGCAGGAATTGGGGAGATGGCACAGATACGCAGTATTTT. It yields the protein CASRNWGDGTDTQYF. The genes are TRBV6-5 and TRBJ2-3; D might be TRBD2 (5 bases). CDR3 length equals 15 residues. With 6 bases removed from V and 1 base from J, the gap between germline ends came to 14 bases. Germline CDR1 is MNHEY and CDR2 is SVGAGI.

V and J are TRBV19 and TRBJ2-1; TRBD1 agrees at 9 bases. Germline-derived CDR1 and CDR2 are LNHDA and SQIVND (reference sequence). CDR3 length: 16 amino acids. J gave up 0 bases and V 7 bases, and 7 bases lay outside the gene matches. This chain's CDR3 is CASTPWTGDSYNEQFF. Written as DNA, the CDR3 is TGTGCCAGTACCCCATGGACAGGGGACTCCTACAATGAGCAGTTCTTC.

V gene TRBV11-2 combines with J gene TRBJ2-1; 8 positions match TRBD2. Trimming removed 4 bases from V and 8 bases from J; junction bases left unmatched: 7. Germline V lookup: CDR1 SGHAT, CDR2 FQNNGV. The CDR3 sequence is 14 residues long. The CDR3 is CASSYGGAWYEQFF. The CDR3 coding sequence is TGTGCCAGCAGCTACGGGGGGGCCTGGTATGAGCAGTTCTTC.

The J gene is TRBJ1-5, the V gene TRBV19; 7 nucleotides align to TRBD1. V was pared by 4 bases and J by 3 bases, with 15 bases of the junction left unmatched. The CDR3 runs 18 residues. The germline CDR1 and CDR2 sequences are LNHDA and SQIVND (reference sequence). CDR3 protein: CASSTDSGTAVYNQPQHF. The CDR3, as DNA: TGTGCCAGTAGTACAGATTCCGGGACAGCAGTTTACAATCAGCCCCAGCATTTT.

The chain carries TRBV29-1 and TRBJ2-3, with 8 bases identical to TRBD2. Losses at the gene ends were 7 bases for V and 6 bases for J; bases not matched to a gene: 12. Germline lookup yields CDR1 SQVTM and CDR2 ANQGSEA. This CDR3 is 14 amino acids long. This CDR3 reads CSELPAGVTDTQYF. CDR3 DNA sequence: TGCAGCGAACTCCCAGCGGGAGTGACGGATACGCAGTATTTT.

The V call is TRBV30, the J call TRBJ1-1; D is undetermined. The CDR3 loop spans 12 amino acids. Germline V lookup: CDR1 GTSNPN, CDR2 SVGIG (reference sequence). Trimming removed 2 bases from V and 1 base from J, with 5 bases in between. CDR3: CAWSSGNTEAFF. The CDR3 bases are TGTGCCTGGAGTTCAGGGAACACTGAAGCTTTCTTT.

The V call is TRBV5-6, the J call TRBJ2-7; TRBD1 might be the D (5 bases). The germline gives CDR1 SGHDT, CDR2 YYEEEE. The CDR3 is 15 residues long. The V end was cut by 4 bases, the J end by 5 bases, with 19 bases between. CDR3 loop: CASSPPRRVGHEQYF. As DNA, the CDR3 is TGTGCCAGCAGCCCCCCTCGCAGGGTCGGCCACGAGCAGTACTTC.

The chain is built from TRBV6-5 and TRBJ1-2, with D unclear. The CDR3 is made up of 12 amino acids. V was trimmed by 6 bases and J by 5 bases, leaving 10 bases between them. The germline V gene has CDR1 MNHEY and CDR2 SVGAGI. DNA of the CDR3: TGTGCCAGCAGACGTACTACGTATGGCTACACCTTC. Its protein product is CASRRTTYGYTF.

This chain uses TRBV5-1 with TRBJ2-1; TRBD2 matches 16 bases. Germline V gene sequence: CDR1 SGHRS, CDR2 YFSETQ. This CDR3 is built from 17 residues. J was trimmed by 8 bases and V by 4 bases; bases with no gene match: 9. In DNA form, the CDR3 reads TGCGCCAGCAGCCCCACGACGGGACTAGCGGGAGGGTATGAGCAGTTCTTC. Encoded protein: CASSPTTGLAGGYEQFF.

The V gene is TRBV29-1, the J gene TRBJ2-1; TRBD1 matches at 8 bases. Germline CDR1 and CDR2: SQVTM and ANQGSEA. Trimming took 7 bases from V and 8 from J; bases not matched to a gene: 7. The CDR3 has 12 amino acids. The CDR3 DNA is TGCAGCGCCACCAGGGGGCAGCATGAGCAGTTCTTC. It specifies CSATRGQHEQFF.

The chain combines TRBV2 with TRBJ2-1; 11 bases line up with TRBD2. This CDR3 has 16 residues. The junction had 10 bases not matched to a gene; V was cut back by 5 bases and J by 7 bases. Germline-derived CDR1 and CDR2 are SNHLY and FYNNEI. CDR3 DNA: TGTGCCAGCAGTAGGCGTAGGACTAGCGGGCATAATGAGCAGTTCTTC. Its protein is CASSRRRTSGHNEQFF.

The chain employs TRBV15 and TRBJ1-6; 8 nucleotides align to TRBD1. V lost 3 bases and J lost 0; bases outside the gene matches: 7. Per germline, CDR1 LNHNV and CDR2 YYDKDF (reference sequence). The CDR3 covers 18 residues. The CDR3 reads CATSRTGVETSYNSPLHF. CDR3 DNA sequence: TGTGCCACCAGCAGGACAGGGGTCGAAACCTCCTATAATTCACCCCTCCACTTT.

This clone was seen once. The chain recombines TRBV13 with TRBJ2-7; tentative D call: TRBD1 (6 bases). The CDR3 is made up of 20 amino acids. V was shortened by 4 bases and J by 2 bases, with 30 bases between the two germline ends. Germline CDR1 reads PRHDT; CDR2 reads FYEKMQ (reference sequence). CDR3 bases: TGTGCCAGCAGCTCCCCCCCCAGACAGGATGAACCTTCATCCGCCTACGAGCAGTACTTC. It is translated as CASSSPPRQDEPSSAYEQYF.

V is TRBV27 and J is TRBJ2-7, with 7 positions matching TRBD1. Trimming removed 6 bases from V and 2 bases from J; junction bases left unmatched: 7. From germline, CDR1 is MNHEY and CDR2 SMNVEV (reference sequence). The CDR3 runs 14 residues. Written as DNA, the CDR3 is TGTGCCAGCAGCGACAGGGACAGACCCTACGAGCAGTACTTC. This encodes CASSDRDRPYEQYF.

The chain has TRBV6-1 and TRBJ2-3; TRBD2 matches at 8 bases. The germline CDR1 and CDR2 sequences are MNHNS and SASEGT. With 3 bases clipped from V and 5 bases from J, the junction kept 7 bases outside the gene matches. This CDR3 is built from 15 residues. Here the CDR3 reads CASSDERENEDTQYF. DNA for the CDR3: TGTGCCAGCAGTGATGAGCGGGAGAATGAAGATACGCAGTATTTT.

The V gene is TRBV27, the J gene TRBJ1-5; the D is unclear. The CDR3 sequence is 12 residues long. V shed 5 bases and J shed 5 bases, with 7 bases lying between them. Per germline, CDR1 MNHEY and CDR2 SMNVEV (reference sequence). CDR3: CASSPSDQPQHF. The CDR3 nucleotides read TGTGCCAGCAGTCCCTCTGATCAGCCCCAGCATTTT.

The chain recombines TRBV7-9 with TRBJ2-7; D might be TRBD1 (6 bases). This CDR3 contains 16 residues. Deletions cut 4 bases from V and 4 bases from J, with 20 bases between. CDR1 and CDR2 from the germline V gene are SEHNR and FQNEAQ (reference sequence). The CDR3 sequence is CASSSPLGRGRYEQYF. In nucleotides, the CDR3 is TGTGCCAGCAGCTCCCCCCTAGGCAGGGGAAGGTACGAGCAGTACTTC. Full variable domain (remainder filled in from reference TRBV7-9 and TRBJ2-7): DTGVSQNPRHKITKRGQNVTFRCDPISEHNRLYWYRQTLGQGPEFLTYFQNEAQLEKSRLLSDRFSAERPKGSFSTLEIQRTEQGDSAMYLCASSSPLGRGRYEQYFGPGTRLTVT.

The chain carries TRBV4-1 and TRBJ1-2, with TRBD1 identical over 7 bases. Germline V CDR1 and CDR2: MGHRA, YSYEKL. This CDR3 comprises 16 residues. The junction had 10 bases not matched to a gene; V was cut back by 1 base and J by 5 bases. CDR3: CASSQATGEQLYGYTF. The CDR3 nucleotides are TGCGCCAGCAGCCAAGCTACAGGGGAACAACTGTATGGCTACACCTTC.

The chain joins TRBV28 to TRBJ1-3; possible D gene TRBD1, 6 bases. V was trimmed by 5 bases and J by 5 bases, leaving 13 bases between them. The CDR3 has 14 amino acids. Germline V lookup: CDR1 MDHEN, CDR2 SYDVKM. Here the CDR3 reads CASSPVDSRNTIYF. The CDR3 region has the DNA TGTGCCAGCAGTCCAGTGGACAGTCGAAACACCATATATTTT.

The genes are TRBV6-6 and TRBJ2-3; the match to TRBD2 covers 7 bases. J was trimmed by 4 bases and V by 4 bases; bases with no gene match: 8. The germline gives CDR1 MNHNY, CDR2 SVGAGI (reference sequence). This CDR3 contains 15 residues. The CDR3 coding sequence is TGTGCCAGCAGTTCGGACCCTCGGGGGGCAGATACGCAGTATTTT. It yields the protein CASSSDPRGADTQYF.

This chain links TRBV18 with TRBJ2-1; 8 bases agree with TRBD1. Trimming took 3 bases from V and 6 from J; bases not matched to a gene: 13. The CDR3 contains 17 residues. Germline assignment: CDR1 KGHSH and CDR2 LQKENI. This CDR3 reads CASSPIPMQGAANEQFF. The CDR3 DNA is TGTGCCAGCTCACCTATTCCAATGCAGGGGGCGGCCAATGAGCAGTTCTTC.

The chain has TRBV4-1 and TRBJ1-1; 9 bases are shared with TRBD1. Losses at the gene ends were 4 bases for V and 4 bases for J; bases not matched to a gene: 7. This CDR3 spans 15 amino acids. Per germline, CDR1 MGHRA and CDR2 YSYEKL. In nucleotides, the CDR3 is TGCGCCAGCAGCCTAAAACAGGGGGCGATCACTGAAGCTTTCTTT. Protein sequence: CASSLKQGAITEAFF.

The V call is TRBV15, the J call TRBJ1-6; weak D call: TRBD1 (6 bases). Per germline, CDR1 LNHNV and CDR2 YYDKDF (reference sequence). This CDR3 is 14 amino acids long. Trimming cost V 2 bases and J 9 bases, with 11 bases left between them. This chain's CDR3 is CATSRSKQGSPLHF. CDR3 coding DNA: TGTGCCACCAGCAGATCCAAACAGGGTTCACCCCTCCACTTT.

The CDR3 sequence is CASSRTVTGELFF. Written as DNA, the CDR3 is TGTGCCAGCAGCCGGACAGTCACCGGGGAGCTGTTTTTT. The gene calls are TRBV7-6 and TRBJ2-2; perhaps TRBD1 as D (6 bases). CDR3 length equals 13 residues. Trimming took off 5 bases at V and 4 bases at J, with 8 bases between the two ends. The germline gives CDR1 SGHVS, CDR2 FNYEAQ.

This clone was picked up one time. This chain uses TRBV5-4 with TRBJ2-7, with 10 bases fitting TRBD2. Germline V gene data show CDR1 as SGHNT and CDR2 as YYREEE (reference sequence). The CDR3 sequence is 15 residues long. J gave up 6 bases and V 0 bases, and 6 bases lay outside the gene matches. The CDR3 sequence: CASSLVSSGSPEQYF. The CDR3 DNA reads TGTGCCAGCAGCTTGGTTTCTAGCGGGAGCCCCGAGCAGTACTTC.

The table lists this clone with a count of one. The chain combines TRBV28 with TRBJ1-3, with a tentative D call TRBD1 (6 bases). CDR1 and CDR2 from the germline V gene are MDHEN and SYDVKM. The germline V and J ends were trimmed by 6 bases and 0 bases, with 15 bases remaining between them. The CDR3 loop spans 16 amino acids. The CDR3 DNA follows: TGTGCCAGCAGCCCTCCCGCAGGGGTCTCTGGAAACACCATATATTTT. The encoded protein is CASSPPAGVSGNTIYF.